These T cell receptor beta chains were read from a single sample in a study of OX40 agonist ivuxolimab in advanced cancers. This table comes from immunoSEQ multiplex PCR, and its TCRdb copy is limited to in-frame clones, with some not included. The sample carries fewer than 30,000 clones, roughly 90% recorded once. This specimen consisted of CD4+ or CD8+ T cells sorted from blood, obtained in a trial of the OX40 agonist ivuxolimab. Receptors were obtained from an adult with an advanced solid tumor such as melanoma, head and neck, liver or kidney cancer. The CDR3 runs from the conserved cysteine through the conserved F or W.

v_gene	CDR3aa
TRBV10-3	CAISVEVQYEQYF
TRBV6-4	CASSDWAGCTDTQYF
TRBV27	CASSLYGGGSITGELFF
TRBV2	CASGKETYEQYF
TRBV13	CASSLGTANYGYTF
TRBV5-8	CASSLRQGVTEAFF
TRBV4-2	CASRGAGVEQFF
TRBV27	CASSLLLTPDTQYF
TRBV7-9	CASSGGTSGRVSSYEQYF
TRBV9	CASSVVGDASTDTQYF
TRBV5-1	CASSEATGGGGNTIYF
TRBV27	CASSDWGGNTEAFF
TRBV13	CASSLWGRRENYNEQFF
TRBV30	CAWSLFRALGSGANVLTF
TRBV6-5	CASSYSGTGEEQYF
TRBV28	CASRPTVTNEKLFF
TRBV7-9	CASSFMGSGGSFYNEQFF
TRBV5-6	CASSLVGGRSNNEQFF
TRBV27	CASSLLGYTGELFF
TRBV28	CASSSTGGYEQYF
TRBV27	CASSFKGQNYGYTF
TRBV6-4	CASRKDRQETQYF
TRBV4-1	CASSQDTANTEAFF
TRBV5-6	CASSLLVGGYTEAFF
TRBV6-5	CASSYGRGGYYEQYF
TRBV2	CASSLDPRYNEQFF
TRBV13	CASSSGTGADNEKLFF
TRBV14	CASSQGTGGFEQYF
TRBV6-1	CASSEAGSLTRGNYEQYF
TRBV6-1	CASTLLAGGQDTQYF
TRBV30	CAWSVLGPDTGELFF
TRBV7-8	CASSLGTDEQYF
TRBV2	CASKGQILSSGNTIYF